Listed below are T cell receptor beta chains from one sample, sequenced in a study of long-term antiretroviral therapy in people with HIV. Generated by immunoSEQ multiplex PCR, the TCRdb table keeps only in-frame clones and is missing some. The table lists tens of thousands of clones, around 86% of them singletons, with approximately 12% in the top ten. This specimen consisted of unsorted PBMCs, obtained 0.1 years before starting antiretroviral therapy. The receptors were gathered from a man between 40 and 49 years old with HIV. CDR3s leave out the opening cysteine and the closing phenylalanine or tryptophan. The D gene is left open where the match is weak.

TRBJ2-2,TRBV10-2,.,ASKPGRALFGELF
TRBJ2-7,TRBV4-3,.,ASSQEVFGFYEQY
TRBJ2-1,TRBV6-5,TRBD1,ATNSGTGVPEQF
TRBJ1-3,TRBV27,TRBD1,ASSSQGSGNTIY
TRBJ2-4,TRBV6-1,.,ASSENILAKNIQY
TRBJ2-1,TRBV11-3,TRBD2,AILLGTGTSRNEQF
TRBJ1-4,TRBV6-5,.,ASSYSGGRYEKLF
TRBJ2-7,TRBV28,.,ASNPADASTYEQY
TRBJ1-4,TRBV4-1,.,ASSSAGEKLF
TRBJ2-3,TRBV30,TRBD2,AWTSGSGASTDTQY
TRBJ2-1,TRBV14,.,ASSQAGPRGEQF
TRBJ2-1,TRBV7-6,.,ASSLENTWI
TRBJ2-2,TRBV28,TRBD2,ASRPGLALIGELF
TRBJ2-5,TRBV14,.,ASSHGAGLTTY
TRBJ1-1,TRBV7-3,.,ASSSMVNAEAF
TRBJ1-5,TRBV27,.,ASSLSGWNQPQH
TRBJ1-4,TRBV7-2,.,ASSLRSEEKLF
TRBJ1-6,TRBV5-8,.,ASSLMSGPYNSPLH
TRBJ1-1,TRBV30,.,AWSGLGWGGNTEAF